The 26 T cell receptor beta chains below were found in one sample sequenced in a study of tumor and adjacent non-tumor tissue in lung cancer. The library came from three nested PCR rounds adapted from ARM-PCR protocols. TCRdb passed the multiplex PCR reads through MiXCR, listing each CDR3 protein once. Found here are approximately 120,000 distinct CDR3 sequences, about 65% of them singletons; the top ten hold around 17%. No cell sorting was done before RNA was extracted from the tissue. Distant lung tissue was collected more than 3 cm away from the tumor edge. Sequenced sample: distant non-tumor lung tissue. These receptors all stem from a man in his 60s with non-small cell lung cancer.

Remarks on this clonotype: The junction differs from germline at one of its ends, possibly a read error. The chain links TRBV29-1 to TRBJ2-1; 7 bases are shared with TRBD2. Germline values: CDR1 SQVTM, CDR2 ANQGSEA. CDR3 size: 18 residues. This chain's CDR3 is CSAQTVPGLTGSYNEQFF. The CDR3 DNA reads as TGCAGCGCACAGACAGTCCCGGGACTAACGGGATCCTACAATGAGCAATTCTTC.

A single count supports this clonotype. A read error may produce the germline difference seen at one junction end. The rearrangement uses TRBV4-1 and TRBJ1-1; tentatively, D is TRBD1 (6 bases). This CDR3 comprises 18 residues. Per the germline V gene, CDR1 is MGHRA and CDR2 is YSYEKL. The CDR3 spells CASNQAVTSGDLSTEAFF. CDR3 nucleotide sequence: TGCGCCAGCAACCAAGCAGTGACATCAGGGGACCTGAGCACTGAAGCTTTCTTT.

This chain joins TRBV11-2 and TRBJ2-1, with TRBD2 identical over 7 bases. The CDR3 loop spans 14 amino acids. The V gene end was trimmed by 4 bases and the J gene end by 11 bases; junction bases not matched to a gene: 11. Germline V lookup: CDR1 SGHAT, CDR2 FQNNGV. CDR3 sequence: CASSSAPSGVKQFF. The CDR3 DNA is TGTGCCAGCAGCTCCGCTCCGAGCGGGGTCAAGCAGTTCTTC.

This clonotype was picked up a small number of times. The CDR3 loop is CASSRAIGVGSYNEQFF. In DNA, the CDR3 is TGCGCCAGCAGCCGAGCCATAGGGGTGGGCTCCTACAATGAGCAGTTCTTC. V usage is TRBV5-1 and J usage is TRBJ2-1, with a tentative D call TRBD1 (5 bases). This CDR3 spans 17 amino acids. Germline CDR1 reads SGHRS; CDR2 reads YFSETQ. The V end was cut by 4 bases, the J end by 0 bases, with 17 bases between.

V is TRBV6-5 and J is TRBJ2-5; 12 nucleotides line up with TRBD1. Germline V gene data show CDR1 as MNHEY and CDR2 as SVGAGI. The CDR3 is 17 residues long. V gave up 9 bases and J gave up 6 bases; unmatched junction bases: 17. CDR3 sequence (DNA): TGTGCCAGGAGTGGGGTCGGGACAGGGGGCGGCCAGCAGACCCAGTACTTC. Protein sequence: CARSGVGTGGGQQTQYF.

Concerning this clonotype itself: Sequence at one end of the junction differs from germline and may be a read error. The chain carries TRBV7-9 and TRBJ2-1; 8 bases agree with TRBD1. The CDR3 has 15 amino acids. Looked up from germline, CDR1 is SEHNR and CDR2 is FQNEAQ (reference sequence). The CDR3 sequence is CARSPGTGLYKEQFF. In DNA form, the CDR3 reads TGTGCCAGAAGCCCAGGGACAGGACTTTACAAAGAGCAGTTCTTC.

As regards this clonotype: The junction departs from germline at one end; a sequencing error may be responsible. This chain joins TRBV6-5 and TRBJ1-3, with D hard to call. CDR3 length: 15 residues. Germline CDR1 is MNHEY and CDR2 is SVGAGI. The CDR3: CASNYTLFYGNTIYF. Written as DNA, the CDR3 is TGTGCCAGCAATTACACCCTATTCTATGGAAACACCATATATTTT.

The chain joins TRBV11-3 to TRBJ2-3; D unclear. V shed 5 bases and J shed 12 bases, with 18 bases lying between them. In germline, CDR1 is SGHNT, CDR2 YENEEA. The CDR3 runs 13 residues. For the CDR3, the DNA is TGTGCCAGCAGCCCGGACGTCACAGATAAACAGTATTTT. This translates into CASSPDVTDKQYF.

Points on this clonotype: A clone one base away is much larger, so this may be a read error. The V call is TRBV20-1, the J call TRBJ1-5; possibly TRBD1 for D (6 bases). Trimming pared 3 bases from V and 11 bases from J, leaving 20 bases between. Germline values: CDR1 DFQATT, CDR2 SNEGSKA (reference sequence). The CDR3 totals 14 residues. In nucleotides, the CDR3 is TGCAGTGCTAGCGCAGGGGTCGGTGGGGAGACCCAGCATTTT. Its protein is CSASAGVGGETQHF.

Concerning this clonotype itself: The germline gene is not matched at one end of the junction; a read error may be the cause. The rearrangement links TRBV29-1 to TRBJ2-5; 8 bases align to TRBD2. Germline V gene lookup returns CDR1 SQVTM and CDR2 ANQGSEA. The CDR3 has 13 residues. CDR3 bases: TGCAGCGTTCTGCGGGAGGAACAAGCGACCCAGTACTTC. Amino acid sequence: CSVLREEQATQYF.

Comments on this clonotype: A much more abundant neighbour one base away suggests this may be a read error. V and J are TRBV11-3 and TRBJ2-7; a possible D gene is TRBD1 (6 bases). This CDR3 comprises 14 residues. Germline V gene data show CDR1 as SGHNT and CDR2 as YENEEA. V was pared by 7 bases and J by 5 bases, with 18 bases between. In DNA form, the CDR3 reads TGTGCCAGCAACTCCGCAGGGGTTAGAAACGAGCAGTACTTC. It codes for CASNSAGVRNEQYF.

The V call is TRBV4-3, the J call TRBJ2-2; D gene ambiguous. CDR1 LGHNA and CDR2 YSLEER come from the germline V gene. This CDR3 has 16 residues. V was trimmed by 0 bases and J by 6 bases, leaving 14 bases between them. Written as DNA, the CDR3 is TGCGCCAGCAGCCAAGATAGTAGGAATCTTGCCGGGGAGCTGTTTTTT. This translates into CASSQDSRNLAGELFF.

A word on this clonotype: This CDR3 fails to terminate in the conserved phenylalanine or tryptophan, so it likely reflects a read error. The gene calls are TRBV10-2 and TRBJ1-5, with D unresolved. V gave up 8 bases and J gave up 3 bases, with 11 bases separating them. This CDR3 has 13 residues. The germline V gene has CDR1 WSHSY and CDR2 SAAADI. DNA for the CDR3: TGCGCCAGCGCTGGGAACTACAATCAGCCCCAGCATTTA. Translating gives CASAGNYNQPQHL.

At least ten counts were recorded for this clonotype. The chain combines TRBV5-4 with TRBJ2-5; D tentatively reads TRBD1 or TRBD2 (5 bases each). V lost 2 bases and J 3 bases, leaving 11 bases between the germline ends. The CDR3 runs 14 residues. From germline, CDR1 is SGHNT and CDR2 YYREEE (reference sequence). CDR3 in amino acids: CASSFNRDEETQYF. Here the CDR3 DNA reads TGTGCCAGCAGCTTCAACCGGGACGAAGAGACCCAGTACTTC.

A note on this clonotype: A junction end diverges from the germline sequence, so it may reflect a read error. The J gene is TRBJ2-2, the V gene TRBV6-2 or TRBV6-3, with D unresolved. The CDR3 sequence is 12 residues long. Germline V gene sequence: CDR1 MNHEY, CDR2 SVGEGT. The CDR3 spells CDSMDPTGELFF. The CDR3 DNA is TGTGACAGCATGGATCCCACCGGGGAGCTGTTTTTT.

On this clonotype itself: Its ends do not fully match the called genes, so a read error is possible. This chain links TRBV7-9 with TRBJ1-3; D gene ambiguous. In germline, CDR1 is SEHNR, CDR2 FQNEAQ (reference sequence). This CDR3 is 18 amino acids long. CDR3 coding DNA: TGTGCCAGCGGCTTAAGGGCGTGGACGGCCATCCGTGGAAACACCATATATTTT. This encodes CASGLRAWTAIRGNTIYF. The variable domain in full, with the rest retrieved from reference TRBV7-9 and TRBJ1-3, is DTGVSQNPRHKITKRGQNVTFRCDPISEHNRLYWYRQTLGQGPEFLTYFQNEAQLEKSRLLSDRFSAERPKGSFSTLEIQRTEQGDSAMYLCASGLRAWTAIRGNTIYFGEGSWLTVV.

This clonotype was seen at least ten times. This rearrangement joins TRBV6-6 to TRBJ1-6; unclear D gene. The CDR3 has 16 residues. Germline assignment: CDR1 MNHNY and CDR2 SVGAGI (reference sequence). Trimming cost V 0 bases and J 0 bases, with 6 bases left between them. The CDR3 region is CASSYSRRSYNSPLHF. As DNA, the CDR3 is TGTGCCAGCAGTTACTCCAGACGCTCCTATAATTCACCCCTCCACTTT.

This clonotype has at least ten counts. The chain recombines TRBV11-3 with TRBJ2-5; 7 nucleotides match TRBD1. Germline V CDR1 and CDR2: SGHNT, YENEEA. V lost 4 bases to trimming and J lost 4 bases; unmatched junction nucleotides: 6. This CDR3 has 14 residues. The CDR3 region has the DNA TGTGCCAGCAGCTACGGGACAGAAGGAGAGACCCAGTACTTC. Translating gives CASSYGTEGETQYF.

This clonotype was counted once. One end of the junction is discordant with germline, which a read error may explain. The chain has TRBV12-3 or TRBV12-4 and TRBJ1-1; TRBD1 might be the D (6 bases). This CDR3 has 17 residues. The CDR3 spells CASSRETGYPLNTEAFF. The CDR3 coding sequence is TGTGCCAGCAGCCGAGAAACAGGGTACCCACTGAACACTGAAGCCTTCTTT.

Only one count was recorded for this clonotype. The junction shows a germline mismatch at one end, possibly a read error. The CDR3: CSTRDWTGGNTEAFF. The DNA for the CDR3 is TGCAGTACTAGAGATTGGACAGGAGGCAACACTGAAGCTTTCTTT. The V gene is TRBV20-1, the J gene TRBJ1-1; 7 nucleotides agree with TRBD1. The germline V gene has CDR1 DFQATT and CDR2 SNEGSKA (reference sequence). The CDR3 extends over 15 amino acids.

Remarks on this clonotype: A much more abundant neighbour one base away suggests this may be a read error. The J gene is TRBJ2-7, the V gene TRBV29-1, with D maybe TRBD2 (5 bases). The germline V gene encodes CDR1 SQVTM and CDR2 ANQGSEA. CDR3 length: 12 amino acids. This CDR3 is CSVTAGSYEQCF. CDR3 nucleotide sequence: TGCAGCGTGACGGCGGGCTCCTACGAGCAGTGCTTC.

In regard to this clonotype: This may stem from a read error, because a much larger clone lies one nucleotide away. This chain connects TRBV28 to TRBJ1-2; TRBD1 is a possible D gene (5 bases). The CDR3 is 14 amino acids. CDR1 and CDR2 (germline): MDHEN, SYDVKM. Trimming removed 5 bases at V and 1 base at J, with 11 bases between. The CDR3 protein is CASSLVTDNYGYTF. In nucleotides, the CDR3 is TGTGCCAGCAGTCTCGTGACAGATAACTATGGCTACACCTTC.

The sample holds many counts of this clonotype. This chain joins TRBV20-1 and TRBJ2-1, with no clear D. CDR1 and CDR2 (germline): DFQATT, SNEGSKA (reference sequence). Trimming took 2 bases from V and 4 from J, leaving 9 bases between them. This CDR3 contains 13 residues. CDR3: CSARSDYYNEQFF. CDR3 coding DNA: TGCAGTGCTAGATCCGATTATTACAATGAGCAGTTCTTC.

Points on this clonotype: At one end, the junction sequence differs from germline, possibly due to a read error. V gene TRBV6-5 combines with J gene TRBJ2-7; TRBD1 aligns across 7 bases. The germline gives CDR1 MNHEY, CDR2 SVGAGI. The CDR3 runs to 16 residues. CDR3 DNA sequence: TGTGCTAGCAGTCATGACAGGGCCCCTATCCCCTGCGAGCAGTACTTC. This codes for CASSHDRAPIPCEQYF.

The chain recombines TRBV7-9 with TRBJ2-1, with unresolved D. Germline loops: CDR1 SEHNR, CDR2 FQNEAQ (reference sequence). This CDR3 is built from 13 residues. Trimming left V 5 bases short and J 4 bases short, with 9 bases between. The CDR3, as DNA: TGTGCCAGCAGCCCCATGGAGTACAATGAGCAGTTCTTC. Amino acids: CASSPMEYNEQFF.

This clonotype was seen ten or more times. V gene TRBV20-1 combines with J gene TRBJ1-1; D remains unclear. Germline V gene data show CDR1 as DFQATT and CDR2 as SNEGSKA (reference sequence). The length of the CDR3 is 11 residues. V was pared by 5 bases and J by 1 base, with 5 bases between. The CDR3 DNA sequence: TGCAGTGCTTACACGAACACTGAAGCTTTCTTT. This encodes CSAYTNTEAFF.